Below, 8 T cell receptor beta chains from the same sample are listed, as sequenced in a study of cytomegalovirus exposure and HLA in healthy donors. PCR involved 60 Vbeta and 13 Jbeta primers. Profiled with immunoSEQ multiplex PCR; TCRdb holds only in-frame clones, not every one. The data show 150,000 to 180,000 clones, more than 75% seen once. Sequenced sample: PBMCs. These receptors were collected from a woman between 18 and 29 years old in good health and CMV-seronegative.

The CDR3 nucleotides read TGTGCCAGCAGTTCGCTATTAGAGGGGGGGGATGAGCAGTTCTTC. This encodes CASSSLLEGGDEQFF. The chain is built from TRBV28 and TRBJ2-1, with D perhaps matching TRBD2 (7 bases). Trimming removed 4 bases from V and 8 bases from J, with 18 bases in between. The germline V gene encodes CDR1 MDHEN and CDR2 SYDVKM. The CDR3 has 15 residues.

The chain combines TRBV19 with TRBJ1-5; D is unclear. Trimming shortened V by 3 bases and J by 0 bases, and 9 bases separated the two germline ends. Germline lookup yields CDR1 LNHDA and CDR2 SQIVND (reference sequence). This CDR3 contains 15 residues. In DNA, the CDR3 is TGTGCCAGTAGTATCGGGGAGGATAGCAATCAGCCCCAGCATTTT. Its translation: CASSIGEDSNQPQHF.

The chain has TRBV11-2 and TRBJ2-7; TRBD1 might be the D (6 bases). Germline V gives CDR1 SGHAT, CDR2 FQNNGV. The ends were cut back, 2 bases at V and 6 bases at J, with 17 bases in the middle. The CDR3 has 15 residues. The CDR3 DNA follows: TGTGCCAGCAGCTTAAGGCTAGCTGGGGGCGGCGAGCAGTACTTC. Residues: CASSLRLAGGGEQYF.

V is TRBV28 and J is TRBJ2-2, with D maybe TRBD2 (6 bases). Germline V CDR1 and CDR2: MDHEN, SYDVKM. V was trimmed by 3 bases and J by 2 bases, leaving 10 bases between them. CDR3 length equals 15 residues. In nucleotides, the CDR3 is TGTGCCAGCAGTTTTGGAGGGCCTAACACCGGGGAGCTGTTTTTT. This sequence encodes CASSFGGPNTGELFF.

This chain connects TRBV30 to TRBJ2-3; D possibly corresponds to TRBD2 (7 bases). From germline, CDR1 is GTSNPN and CDR2 SVGIG (reference sequence). The V end was cut by 3 bases, the J end by 8 bases, with 12 bases between. The CDR3 has 12 residues. This chain's CDR3 is CAWRRGGGTQYF. The CDR3 nucleotides read TGTGCCTGGAGGAGGGGAGGGGGTACGCAGTATTTT.

J is TRBJ1-6 and V is TRBV2, with a tentative D call TRBD1 (6 bases). CDR1 and CDR2 from the germline V gene are SNHLY and FYNNEI. Trimming took 5 bases from V and 7 from J, leaving 12 bases between them. The CDR3 is 14 residues long. CDR3 sequence (DNA): TGTGCCAGCAGTCAAACAGGGCCAAATTCACCCCTCCACTTT. Translated: CASSQTGPNSPLHF. The full variable domain, rest sourced from reference TRBV2 and TRBJ1-6, is EPEVTQTPSHQVTQMGQEVILRCVPISNHLYFYWYRQILGQKVEFLVSFYNNEISEKSEIFDDQFSVERPDGSNFTLKIRSTKLEDSAMYFCASSQTGPNSPLHFGNGTRLTVT.

This chain links TRBV11-3 with TRBJ2-5; 12 bases agree with TRBD2. V trimming: 5 bases; J trimming: 2 bases; junction bases outside the gene matches: 6. From germline, CDR1 is SGHNT and CDR2 YENEEA. The CDR3 totals 16 residues. CDR3 loop: CASSPATSGGQETQYF. CDR3 DNA: TGTGCCAGCAGCCCGGCGACTAGCGGGGGTCAAGAGACCCAGTACTTC.

This clone appeared a few times. The rearrangement joins TRBV28 to TRBJ2-7; TRBD2 is a possible D gene (6 bases). In germline, CDR1 is MDHEN, CDR2 SYDVKM. This CDR3 contains 15 residues. V lost 3 bases, J lost 2 bases, and 14 bases lay in between. The CDR3 loop reads CASSFGTGLTYEQYF. As DNA, the CDR3 is TGTGCCAGCAGTTTCGGGACGGGACTCACCTACGAGCAGTACTTC.